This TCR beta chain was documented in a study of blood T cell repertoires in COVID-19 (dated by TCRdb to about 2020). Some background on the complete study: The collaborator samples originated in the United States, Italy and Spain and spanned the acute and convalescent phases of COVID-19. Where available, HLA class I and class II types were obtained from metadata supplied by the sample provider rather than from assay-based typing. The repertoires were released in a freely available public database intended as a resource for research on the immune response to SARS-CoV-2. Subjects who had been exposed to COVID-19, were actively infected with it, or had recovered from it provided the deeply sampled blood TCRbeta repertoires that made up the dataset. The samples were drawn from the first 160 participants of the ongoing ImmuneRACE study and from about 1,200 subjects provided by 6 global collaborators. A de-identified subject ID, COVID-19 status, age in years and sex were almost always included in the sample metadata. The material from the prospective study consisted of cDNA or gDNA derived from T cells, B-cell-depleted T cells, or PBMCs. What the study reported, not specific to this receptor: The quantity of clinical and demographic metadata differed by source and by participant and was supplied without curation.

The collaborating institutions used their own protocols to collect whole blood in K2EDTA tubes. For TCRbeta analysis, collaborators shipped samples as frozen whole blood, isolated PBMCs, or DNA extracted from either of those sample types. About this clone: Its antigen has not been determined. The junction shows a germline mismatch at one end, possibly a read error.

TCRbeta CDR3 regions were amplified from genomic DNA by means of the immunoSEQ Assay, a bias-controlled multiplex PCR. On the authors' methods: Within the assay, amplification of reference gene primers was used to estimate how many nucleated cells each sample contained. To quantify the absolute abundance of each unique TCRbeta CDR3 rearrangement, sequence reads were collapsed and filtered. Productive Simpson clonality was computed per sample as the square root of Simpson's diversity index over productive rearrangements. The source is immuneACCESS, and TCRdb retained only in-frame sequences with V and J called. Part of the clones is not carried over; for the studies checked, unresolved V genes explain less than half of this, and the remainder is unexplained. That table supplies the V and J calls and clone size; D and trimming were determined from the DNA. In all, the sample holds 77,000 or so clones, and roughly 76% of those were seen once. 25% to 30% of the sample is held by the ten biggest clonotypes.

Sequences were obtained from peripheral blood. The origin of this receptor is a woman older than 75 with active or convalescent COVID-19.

The DNA sequence reads TGTGGCAGCTTAGACGGGGGGGCTTTAGACACCGGGGAGCTGTTTTTT. Its coded protein is CGSLDGGALDTGELFF. This receptor chain uses TRBV7-2 and TRBJ2-2; 8 nucleotides in the junction match TRBD2. From the cysteine up to the phenylalanine, the CDR3 has a length of 16 residues. The kept DNA is CDR3 alone, 48 bases in frame from the first base. The germline V gene provides CDR1 SGHTA and CDR2 FQGNSA.